Listed here are 11 T cell receptor beta chains from one sample, sequenced in a study of blood T cells in healthy people across ages. Sample-barcoded 5' priming and a J-beta primer mix drove a second PCR of about 6 to 12 cycles. MiXCR was run by TCRdb on the 5' RACE reads, yielding one entry per CDR3 protein. The sample consists of 600,000 or so distinct CDR3 sequences, about 30% of them appearing once. The sequencing sample was made of blood. The receptors were sampled from a woman aged 80 or over in good health.

The gene calls are TRBV30 and TRBJ1-2; D ambiguous. With 1 base removed from V and 5 bases from J, the gap between germline ends came to 5 bases. Germline V CDR1 and CDR2: GTSNPN, SVGIG (reference sequence). This CDR3 has 11 amino acids. CDR3 in DNA: TGTGCCTGGAGTGCAGCGTATGGCTACACCTTC. This gives the protein CAWSAAYGYTF.

This clonotype has a handful of counts. This may be a read error: a much more frequent sequence differs by one nucleotide. The chain carries TRBV7-2 and TRBJ1-6; 10 bases align to TRBD1. The germline gives CDR1 SGHTA, CDR2 FQGNSA. This CDR3 is built from 15 residues. This CDR3 is CASSSTSGQGSPPHF. CDR3 nucleotides: TGTGCCAGCAGCTCTACCTCGGGACAGGGGTCGCCCCCCCACTTT.

V and J are TRBV5-6 and TRBJ2-7, with 10 bases identical to TRBD2. Germline V gives CDR1 SGHDT, CDR2 YYEEEE. J was trimmed by 3 bases and V by 3 bases; bases with no gene match: 6. CDR3 length: 15 amino acids. CDR3 bases: TGTGCCAGCAGCTGGGGGACTAGCGCAAACTACGAGCAGTACTTC. This encodes CASSWGTSANYEQYF.

With respect to this clonotype: Since a much larger clone is just one base distant, this may be a read error. V gene TRBV3-1 combines with J gene TRBJ1-1; 7 bases are shared with TRBD1. The CDR3 contains 15 residues. V lost 5 bases to trimming and J lost 1 base; unmatched junction nucleotides: 7. The germline V gene encodes CDR1 LGHDT and CDR2 YNNKEL (reference sequence). As DNA, the CDR3 is TGTGCCAGCAGCTATTATGGGACAGAGAACACTGAAGCTTTCTTT. Its protein product is CASSYYGTENTEAFF.

As concerns this clonotype: This may arise from a read error, as a much more abundant clone is one base away. The chain employs TRBV7-9 and TRBJ1-2; D may be TRBD1 (6 bases). Germline CDR1 and CDR2: SEHNR and FQNEAQ (reference sequence). The CDR3 consists of 18 residues. CDR3 DNA sequence: TGTGCCAGCAGCTTGGATCGCGGGGGCGTAGTGGCTAACTGTGGCTACACCTTC. As protein: CASSLDRGGVVANCGYTF.

In its sample, this clonotype was seen a few times. The genes are TRBV30 and TRBJ1-1; D is unclear. The CDR3 extends over 12 amino acids. V lost 2 bases and J 2 bases, leaving 6 bases between the germline ends. Germline CDR1 and CDR2: GTSNPN and SVGIG (reference sequence). The CDR3 protein is CAWSPSNTEAFF. Here the CDR3 DNA reads TGTGCCTGGAGTCCTAGTAACACTGAAGCTTTCTTT.

In its sample, this clonotype was seen many times. The J gene is TRBJ2-3, the V gene TRBV7-6, with 12 bases fitting TRBD2. The CDR3 is 18 amino acids. Germline V gene data show CDR1 as SGHVS and CDR2 as FNYEAQ. V shed 1 base and J 2 bases; nucleotides not matched to a gene: 7. The DNA of the CDR3 is TGTGCCAGCAGCTTAGGGGCTAGCGGGGGGGCTGTCACAGATACGCAGTATTTT. This sequence encodes CASSLGASGGAVTDTQYF.

This clonotype has ten or more counts. The chain carries TRBV9 and TRBJ2-3, with 10 bases fitting TRBD2. The germline gives CDR1 SGDLS, CDR2 YYNGEE. V gave up 4 bases and J gave up 2 bases; unmatched junction bases: 7. The length of the CDR3 is 16 residues. CDR3 protein: CASSPERGGFTDTQYF. The CDR3 nucleotides are TGTGCCAGCAGCCCAGAGCGGGGGGGGTTCACAGATACGCAGTATTTT.

This clonotype has ten or more counts. The chain carries TRBV29-1 and TRBJ1-1; possible D gene TRBD1, 6 bases. Germline V gene data show CDR1 as SQVTM and CDR2 as ANQGSEA. V was pared by 6 bases and J by 5 bases, with 13 bases between. The CDR3 sequence is 12 residues long. CDR3 bases: TGCAGCGTCACCCAGCAGGGGACTGAAGCTTTCTTT. It yields the protein CSVTQQGTEAFF.

The sample holds many counts of this clonotype. V and J are TRBV5-6 and TRBJ2-5, with TRBD1 as a possible D gene (5 bases). Germline V gives CDR1 SGHDT, CDR2 YYEEEE. V dropped 4 bases and J dropped 3 bases, with 28 bases sitting between them. The length of the CDR3 is 19 residues. The CDR3, as DNA: TGTGCCAGCAGCCGACCCCCGGTTTTGGGCCGCGGACACGAAGAGACCCAGTACTTC. This translates into CASSRPPVLGRGHEETQYF. Supplemented by reference TRBV5-6 and TRBJ2-5, the full variable domain reads DAGVTQSPTHLIKTRGQQVTLRCSPKSGHDTVSWYQQALGQGPQFIFQYYEEEERQRGNFPDRFSGHQFPNYSSELNVNALLLGDSALYLCASSRPPVLGRGHEETQYFGPGTRLLVL.

In its sample, this clonotype was seen many times. This chain connects TRBV7-3 to TRBJ2-1, with D possibly being TRBD2 (7 bases). CDR1 is SGHTA, CDR2 FQGTGA, per germline. The V gene lost 0 bases and the J gene lost 5 bases, with 11 bases spanning the gap. The CDR3 consists of 15 residues. This CDR3 reads CASSLTGGANNEQFF. CDR3 nucleotide sequence: TGTGCCAGCAGCTTAACTGGGGGGGCCAACAATGAGCAGTTCTTC.